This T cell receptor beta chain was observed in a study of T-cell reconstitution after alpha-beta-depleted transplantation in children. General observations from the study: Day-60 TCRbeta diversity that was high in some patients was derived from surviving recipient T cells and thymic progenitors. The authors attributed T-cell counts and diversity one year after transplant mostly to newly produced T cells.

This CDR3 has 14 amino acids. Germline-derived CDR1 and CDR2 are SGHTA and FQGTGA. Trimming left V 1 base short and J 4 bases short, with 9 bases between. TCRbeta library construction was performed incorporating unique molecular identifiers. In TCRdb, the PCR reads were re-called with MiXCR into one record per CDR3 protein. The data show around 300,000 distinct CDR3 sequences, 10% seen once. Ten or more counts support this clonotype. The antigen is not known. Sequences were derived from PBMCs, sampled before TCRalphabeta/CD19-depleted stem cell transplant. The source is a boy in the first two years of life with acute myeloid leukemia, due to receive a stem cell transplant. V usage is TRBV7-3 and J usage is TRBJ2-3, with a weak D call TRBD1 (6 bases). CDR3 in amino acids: CASSLMDSSDTQYF. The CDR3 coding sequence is TGTGCCAGCAGCTTAATGGACAGTTCAGATACGCAGTATTTT. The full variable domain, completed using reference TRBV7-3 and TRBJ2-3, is GAGVSQTPSNKVTEKGKYVELRCDPISGHTALYWYRQSLGQGPEFLIYFQGTGAADDSGLPNDRFFAVRPEGSVSTLKIQRTERGDSAVYLCASSLMDSSDTQYFGPGTRLTVL.